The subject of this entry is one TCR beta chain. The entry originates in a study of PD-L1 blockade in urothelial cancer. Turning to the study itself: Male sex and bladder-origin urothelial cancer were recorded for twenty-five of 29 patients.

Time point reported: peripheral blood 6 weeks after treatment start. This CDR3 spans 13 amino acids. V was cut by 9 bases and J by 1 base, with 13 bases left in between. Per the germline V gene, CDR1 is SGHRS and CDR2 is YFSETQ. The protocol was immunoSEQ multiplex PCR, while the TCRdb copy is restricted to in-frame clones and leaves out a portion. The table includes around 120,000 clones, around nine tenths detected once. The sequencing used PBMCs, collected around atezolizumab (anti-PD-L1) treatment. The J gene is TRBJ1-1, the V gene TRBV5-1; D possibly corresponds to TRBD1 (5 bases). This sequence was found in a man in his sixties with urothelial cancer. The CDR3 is CATRRDGNTEAFF. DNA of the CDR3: TGCGCCACCCGGCGGGACGGGAACACTGAAGCTTTCTTT. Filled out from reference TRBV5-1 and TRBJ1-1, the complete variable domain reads KAGVTQTPRYLIKTRGQQVTLSCSPISGHRSVSWYQQTPGQGLQFLFEYFSETQRNKGNFPGRFSGRQFSNSRSEMNVSTLELGDSALYLCATRRDGNTEAFFGQGTRLTVV.